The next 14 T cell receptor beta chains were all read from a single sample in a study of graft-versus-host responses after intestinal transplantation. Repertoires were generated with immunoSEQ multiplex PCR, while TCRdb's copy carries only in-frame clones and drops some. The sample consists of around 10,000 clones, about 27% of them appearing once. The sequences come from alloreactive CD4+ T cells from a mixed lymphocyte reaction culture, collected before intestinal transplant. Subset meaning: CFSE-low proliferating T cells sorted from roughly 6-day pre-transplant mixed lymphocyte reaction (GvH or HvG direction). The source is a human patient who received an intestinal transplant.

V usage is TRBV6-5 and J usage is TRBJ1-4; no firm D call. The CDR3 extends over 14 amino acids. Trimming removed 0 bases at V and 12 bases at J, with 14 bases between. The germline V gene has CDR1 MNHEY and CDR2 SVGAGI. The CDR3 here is CASSYSLRALELFF. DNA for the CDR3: TGTGCCAGCAGTTACTCGTTGAGGGCTCTGGAACTGTTTTTT.

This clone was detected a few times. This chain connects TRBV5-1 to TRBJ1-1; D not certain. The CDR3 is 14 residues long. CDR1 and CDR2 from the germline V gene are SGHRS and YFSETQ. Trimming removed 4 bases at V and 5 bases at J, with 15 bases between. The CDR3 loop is CASSIGEGWTEAFF. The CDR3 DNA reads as TGCGCCAGCAGCATCGGGGAAGGGTGGACTGAAGCTTTCTTT.

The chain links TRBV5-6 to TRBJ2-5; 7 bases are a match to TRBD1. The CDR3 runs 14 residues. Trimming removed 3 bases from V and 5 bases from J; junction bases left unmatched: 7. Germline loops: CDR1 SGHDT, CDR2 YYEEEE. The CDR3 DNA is TGTGCCAGCAGCTCCCCGACAGGGAGTGAGACCCAGTACTTC. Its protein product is CASSSPTGSETQYF.

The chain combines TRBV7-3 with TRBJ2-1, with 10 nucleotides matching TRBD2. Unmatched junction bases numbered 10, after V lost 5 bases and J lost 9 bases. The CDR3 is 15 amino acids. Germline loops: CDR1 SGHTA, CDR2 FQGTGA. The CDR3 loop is CASSPGLAGVVEQFF. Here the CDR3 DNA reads TGTGCCAGCAGCCCCGGGCTAGCGGGAGTGGTTGAGCAGTTCTTC. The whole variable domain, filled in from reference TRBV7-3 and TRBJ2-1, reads GAGVSQTPSNKVTEKGKYVELRCDPISGHTALYWYRQSLGQGPEFLIYFQGTGAADDSGLPNDRFFAVRPEGSVSTLKIQRTERGDSAVYLCASSPGLAGVVEQFFGPGTRLTVL.

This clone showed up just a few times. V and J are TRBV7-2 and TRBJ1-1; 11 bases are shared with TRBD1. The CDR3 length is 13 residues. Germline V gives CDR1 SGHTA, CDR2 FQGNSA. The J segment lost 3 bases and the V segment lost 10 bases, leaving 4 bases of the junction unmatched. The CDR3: CATGQGAYTEAFF. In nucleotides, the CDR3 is TGTGCCACCGGACAGGGGGCTTACACTGAAGCTTTCTTT.

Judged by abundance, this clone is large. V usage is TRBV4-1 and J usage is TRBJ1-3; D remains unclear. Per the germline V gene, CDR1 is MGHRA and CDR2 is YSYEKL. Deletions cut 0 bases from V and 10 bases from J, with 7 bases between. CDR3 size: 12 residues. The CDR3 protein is CASSQDSVTIYF. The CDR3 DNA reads TGCGCCAGCAGCCAAGACAGTGTGACCATATATTTT.

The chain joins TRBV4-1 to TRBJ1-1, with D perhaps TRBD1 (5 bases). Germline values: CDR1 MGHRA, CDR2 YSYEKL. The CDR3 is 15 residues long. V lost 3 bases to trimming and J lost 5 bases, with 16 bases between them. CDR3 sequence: CASSQLWRGRTEAFF. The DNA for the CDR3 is TGCGCCAGCAGCCAGCTCTGGCGGGGCAGGACTGAAGCTTTCTTT.

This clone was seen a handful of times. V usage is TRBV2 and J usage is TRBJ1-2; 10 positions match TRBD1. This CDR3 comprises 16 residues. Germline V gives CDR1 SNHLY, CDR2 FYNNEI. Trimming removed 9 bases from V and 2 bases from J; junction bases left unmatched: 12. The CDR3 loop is CARERDRGVVNYGYTF. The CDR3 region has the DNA TGTGCCAGAGAGCGGGACAGGGGTGTGGTGAACTATGGCTACACCTTC. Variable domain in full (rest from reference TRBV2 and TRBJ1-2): EPEVTQTPSHQVTQMGQEVILRCVPISNHLYFYWYRQILGQKVEFLVSFYNNEISEKSEIFDDQFSVERPDGSNFTLKIRSTKLEDSAMYFCARERDRGVVNYGYTFGSGTRLTVV.

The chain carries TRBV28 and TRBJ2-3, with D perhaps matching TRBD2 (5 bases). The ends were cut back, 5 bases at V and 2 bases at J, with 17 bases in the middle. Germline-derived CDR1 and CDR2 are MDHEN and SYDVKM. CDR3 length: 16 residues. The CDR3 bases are TGTGCCAGCAGTGACCCCTGGGAGAGGATCACAGATACGCAGTATTTT. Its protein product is CASSDPWERITDTQYF.

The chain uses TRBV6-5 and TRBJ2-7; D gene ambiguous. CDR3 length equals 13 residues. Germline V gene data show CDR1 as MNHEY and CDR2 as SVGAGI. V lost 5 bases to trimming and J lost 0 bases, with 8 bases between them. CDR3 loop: CASSEDGSYEQYF. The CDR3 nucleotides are TGTGCCAGCAGTGAAGACGGCTCCTACGAGCAGTACTTC.

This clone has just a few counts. This CDR3 is CASSLPMRGAYEQYF. CDR3 nucleotides: TGTGCCAGCAGCTTACCGATGAGGGGGGCCTACGAGCAGTACTTC. The chain carries TRBV7-6 and TRBJ2-7; D may match TRBD1 or TRBD2 (6 bases each). CDR3 length equals 15 residues. Germline V CDR1 and CDR2: SGHVS, FNYEAQ. V was clipped by 2 bases and J by 2 bases, with 13 bases between them. Drawing the rest from reference TRBV7-6 and TRBJ2-7, the complete variable domain is GAGVSQSPRYKVTKRGQDVALRCDPISGHVSLYWYRQALGQGPEFLTYFNYEAQQDKSGLPNDRFSAERPEGSISTLTIQRTEQRDSAMYRCASSLPMRGAYEQYFGPGTRLTVT.

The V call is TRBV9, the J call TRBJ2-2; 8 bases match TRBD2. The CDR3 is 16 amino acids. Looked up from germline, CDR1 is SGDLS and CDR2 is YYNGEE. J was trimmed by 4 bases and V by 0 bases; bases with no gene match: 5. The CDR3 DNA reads TGTGCCAGCAGCGTAGGCGGGACTAGGAGCACCGGGGAGCTGTTTTTT. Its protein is CASSVGGTRSTGELFF.

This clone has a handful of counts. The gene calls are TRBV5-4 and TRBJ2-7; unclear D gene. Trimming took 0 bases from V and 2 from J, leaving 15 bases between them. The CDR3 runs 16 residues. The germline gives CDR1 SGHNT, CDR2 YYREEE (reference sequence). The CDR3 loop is CASSLERRGIAYEQYF. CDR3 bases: TGTGCCAGCAGCTTGGAAAGGCGTGGCATTGCCTACGAGCAGTACTTC.

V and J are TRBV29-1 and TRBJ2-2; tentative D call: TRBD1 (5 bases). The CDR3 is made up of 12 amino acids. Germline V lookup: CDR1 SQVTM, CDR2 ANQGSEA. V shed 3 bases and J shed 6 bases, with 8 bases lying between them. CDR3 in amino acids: CSVEGPSGELFF. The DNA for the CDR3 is TGCAGCGTTGAGGGGCCCTCCGGGGAGCTGTTTTTT.